Each of the 15 T cell receptor beta chains below was sequenced from the same sample in a study of blood T cell repertoires in COVID-19. Profiled with immunoSEQ multiplex PCR; TCRdb holds only in-frame clones, not every one. The sample has fewer than 250,000 clones; approximately 80% are singletons. Sequences were obtained from PBMCs or T cells enriched from blood (not recorded which). These receptors originate from a woman aged 45-60 years with acute COVID-19.

This rearrangement joins TRBV29-1 to TRBJ2-3; TRBD2 matches 13 bases. Losses at the gene ends were 6 bases for V and 2 bases for J; bases not matched to a gene: 2. Germline values: CDR1 SQVTM, CDR2 ANQGSEA. The CDR3 consists of 14 residues. In nucleotides, the CDR3 is TGCAGCGTGGGGACTAGCGGGGACACAGATACGCAGTATTTT. Protein: CSVGTSGDTDTQYF.

The V call is TRBV19, the J call TRBJ1-3; 7 nucleotides agree with TRBD1. Germline-derived CDR1 and CDR2 are LNHDA and SQIVND (reference sequence). J gave up 0 bases and V 0 bases, and 5 bases lay outside the gene matches. The CDR3 is 17 residues long. The CDR3 reads CASSIDRQGPSGNTIYF. The CDR3 DNA reads TGTGCCAGTAGTATAGATCGACAGGGACCCTCTGGAAACACCATATATTTT.

The chain employs TRBV19 and TRBJ2-7; 9 bases are a match to TRBD2. The trim removed 2 bases at V and 3 bases at J, leaving 5 bases unmatched. Germline-derived CDR1 and CDR2 are LNHDA and SQIVND (reference sequence). This CDR3 spans 15 amino acids. The CDR3 DNA is TGTGCCAGTAGTATAAGTAGCGGGAGATACTACGAGCAGTACTTC. It encodes CASSISSGRYYEQYF.

The V gene is TRBV6-5, the J gene TRBJ2-2, with D hard to call. There are 13 residues in the CDR3. V lost 6 bases to trimming and J lost 1 base, with 6 bases between them. The V gene's germline CDR1 is MNHEY and CDR2 SVGAGI. DNA of the CDR3: TGTGCCAGCAGACAAGTGAACACCGGGGAGCTGTTTTTT. This codes for CASRQVNTGELFF.

The V and J genes are TRBV3-1 (or the pseudogene TRBV3-2) and TRBJ2-1; the D gene is possibly TRBD2 (5 bases). The length of the CDR3 is 15 residues. V shed 1 base and J shed 8 bases, with 15 bases lying between them. Per the germline V gene, CDR1 is LGHDT and CDR2 is YNNKEL (reference sequence). The CDR3 is CASSQAAGDRYEQFF. For the CDR3, the DNA is TGTGCCAGCAGCCAAGCGGCGGGTGATAGGTATGAGCAGTTCTTC.

The chain combines TRBV30 with TRBJ1-6; 10 bases are shared with TRBD1. Losses at the gene ends were 8 bases for V and 6 bases for J; bases not matched to a gene: 4. Germline V gives CDR1 GTSNPN, CDR2 SVGIG (reference sequence). This CDR3 has 13 residues. The CDR3 nucleotides are TGTGCCGGGACAGGGGTTTTTAATTCACCCCTCCACTTT. Translating it yields CAGTGVFNSPLHF.

In this sample, this clone turned up once. This sequence joins TRBV14 and TRBJ2-5; possible D gene TRBD1, 5 bases. The V gene's germline CDR1 is SGHDN and CDR2 FVKESK. Deletions cut 3 bases from V and 4 bases from J, with 12 bases between. This CDR3 spans 14 amino acids. The DNA for the CDR3 is TGTGCCAGCAGCCAGCCGGGTAGGGGAGAGACCCAGTACTTC. This translates into CASSQPGRGETQYF.

This chain connects TRBV30 to TRBJ2-3; the D gene is possibly TRBD2 (5 bases). This CDR3 comprises 13 residues. V lost 3 bases and J lost 2, with 9 bases in between. CDR1 GTSNPN and CDR2 SVGIG come from the germline V gene (reference sequence). CDR3 amino acids: CAWRPRATDTQYF. As DNA, the CDR3 is TGTGCCTGGAGACCGCGGGCCACAGATACGCAGTATTTT.

V is TRBV24-1 and J is TRBJ1-1; D perhaps matches TRBD1 (6 bases). The V and J ends lost 4 bases and 6 bases respectively, with 8 bases between them. This CDR3 contains 12 residues. CDR1 is KGHDR and CDR2 is SFDVKD in the germline V gene. Here the CDR3 DNA reads TGTGCCACCAGTGAACAGGGCGCTGAAGCTTTCTTT. Its translation: CATSEQGAEAFF.

This clone showed up just once. This rearrangement joins TRBV14 to TRBJ2-1; D is ambiguous. V gave up 4 bases and J gave up 0 bases, with 10 bases separating them. The CDR3 has 15 residues. Germline loops: CDR1 SGHDN, CDR2 FVKESK. This chain's CDR3 is CASSRITNSYNEQFF. The CDR3 bases are TGTGCCAGCAGCCGAATTACAAACTCCTACAATGAGCAGTTCTTC.

A remark on this clone: Other nucleotide sequences in the sample specify the same CDR3. The V and J genes are TRBV7-2 and TRBJ2-7; D not certain. The CDR3 has 13 residues. Per germline, CDR1 SGHTA and CDR2 FQGNSA. Trimming pared 1 base from V and 3 bases from J, leaving 7 bases between. The DNA of the CDR3 is TGTGCCAGCAGCTTAGGGCCTCTCTACGAGCAGTACTTC. Translation: CASSLGPLYEQYF.

This chain connects TRBV28 to TRBJ2-3; D ambiguous. CDR3 length: 13 residues. V was cut by 8 bases and J by 6 bases, with 15 bases left in between. Germline V lookup: CDR1 MDHEN, CDR2 SYDVKM. The CDR3 here is CASGSETPDTQYF. The CDR3 region has the DNA TGTGCCAGCGGCTCCGAAACCCCCGATACGCAGTATTTT. The complete variable domain, with remaining parts taken from reference TRBV28 and TRBJ2-3, reads DVKVTQSSRYLVKRTGEKVFLECVQDMDHENMFWYRQDPGLGLRLIYFSYDVKMKEKGDIPEGYSVSREKKERFSLILESASTNQTSMYLCASGSETPDTQYFGPGTRLTVL.

V and J are TRBV20-1 and TRBJ2-2; D might be TRBD1 (5 bases). Per germline, CDR1 DFQATT and CDR2 SNEGSKA (reference sequence). The V and J ends lost 3 bases and 4 bases respectively, with 12 bases between them. This CDR3 spans 14 amino acids. In DNA form, the CDR3 reads TGCAGTGCTAGTTCTGGGGCGGCCACCGGGGAGCTGTTTTTT. Its protein product is CSASSGAATGELFF.

The rearrangement joins TRBV9 to TRBJ2-3; the match to TRBD2 covers 15 bases. With 3 bases clipped from V and 2 bases from J, the junction kept 7 bases outside the gene matches. The germline V gene has CDR1 SGDLS and CDR2 YYNGEE. This CDR3 is built from 18 residues. For the CDR3, the DNA is TGTGCCAGCAGCGCGGGACTAGCGGGGGGCATTTCCACAGATACGCAGTATTTT. Its translation: CASSAGLAGGISTDTQYF.

The chain carries TRBV21-1 and TRBJ1-5. TRBV21-1 is marked as a pseudogene. There are 22 residues in the CDR3. In DNA, the CDR3 is TGTGCCAGCAGCAAAATGGCGAAGGGGGGGGAACTGGCTGGAGATGGCAATCAGCCCCAGCATTTT. This translates into CASSKMAKGGELAGDGNQPQHF.